The clone carrying this TCR beta chain was observed many times. Antigen specificity is unknown. The record originates from a study of T-cell reconstitution after alpha-beta-depleted transplantation in children. Findings and caveats of the study: Newly generated T cells supplied most T-cell counts and diversity one year post-transplant. Several hundred graft clones that had expanded were reportedly the source of alpha-beta T cells about two months after transplant. Elevated TCRbeta diversity at day 60 was traced, in some patients, to surviving recipient T cells and thymic progenitors.

Unique molecular identifiers were incorporated during preparation of the TCRbeta library. Each CDR3 protein is one row after TCRdb ran MiXCR on the PCR reads. The sample lists around 300,000 distinct CDR3 sequences, more than 9% seen once, with less than 25% in the top ten. Germline V CDR1 and CDR2: LNHDA, SQIVND (reference sequence). The junction had 7 bases not matched to a gene; V was cut back by 3 bases and J by 8 bases. This CDR3 is 14 amino acids long. The TCR sequence derives from a male patient aged 2 to 10 who had a stem cell transplant for chronic granulomatous disease, so the T cells may come from the graft donor. This material consisted of peripheral blood, taken 180 days after TCRalphabeta/CD19-depleted stem cell transplant. The J gene is TRBJ2-3, the V gene TRBV19; 8 bases line up with TRBD2. CDR3 residues: CASSMRSGGTTQYF. The DNA for the CDR3 is TGTGCCAGTAGTATGCGTTCGGGGGGGACTACGCAGTATTTT.